Listed below are T cell receptor beta chains from one sample, sequenced in a study of blood T cell repertoires in COVID-19. Profiling relied on immunoSEQ multiplex PCR, and the TCRdb table lists in-frame clones only, not all of them. The top ten clones hold 20% of a sample with approximately 60,000 clones, more than 60% of them seen once. Input material: peripheral blood. These receptors originate from a woman of 80 years or more with active or convalescent COVID-19. The CDR3 runs from the conserved cysteine through the conserved F or W. The D gene is left open where the match is weak. Rows may omit the clone size; those that give it use once, few, many or a size class.

v_call: TRBV6-6
clone_size: .
j_call: TRBJ1-5
d_call: .
cdr3_length: 15
cdr3_nt: TGTGCCAGCAGTTACGAGGGGGGGCGAGCGCAGCCCCAGCATTTT
cdr3_aa: CASSYEGGRAQPQHF

v_call: TRBV5-6
clone_size: once
j_call: TRBJ2-6
d_call: .
cdr3_length: 15
cdr3_nt: TGTGCCAGCAGCTTGGCCGGGACTGGGGCCAACGTCCTGACTTTC
cdr3_aa: CASSLAGTGANVLTF

v_call: TRBV6-4
clone_size: .
j_call: TRBJ2-1
d_call: .
cdr3_length: 13
cdr3_nt: TGTGCCAGCAGTTTGGACACTAACAATGAGCAGTTCTTC
cdr3_aa: CASSLDTNNEQFF

v_call: TRBV25-1
clone_size: .
j_call: TRBJ1-1
d_call: .
cdr3_length: 13
cdr3_nt: TGTGCCAGCAGTGTCAGGGGAATTACTGAAGCTTTCTTT
cdr3_aa: CASSVRGITEAFF

v_call: TRBV7-2
clone_size: .
j_call: TRBJ1-5
d_call: TRBD1
cdr3_length: 14
cdr3_nt: TGTGCCAGCAGCCCGGACAGGGACAATCAGCCCCAGCATTTT
cdr3_aa: CASSPDRDNQPQHF

v_call: TRBV7-7
clone_size: .
j_call: TRBJ2-5
d_call: .
cdr3_length: 12
cdr3_nt: TGTGCCAGCAGCCAGGGTGGAGAGACCCAGTACTTC
cdr3_aa: CASSQGGETQYF

v_call: TRBV4-2
clone_size: .
j_call: TRBJ2-7
d_call: TRBD2
cdr3_length: 18
cdr3_nt: TGTGCCAGCCGGAGGGGGACTAGCGGGGGCGGAAGGCCCTACGAGCAGTACTTC
cdr3_aa: CASRRGTSGGGRPYEQYF

v_call: TRBV3-1/TRBV3-2
clone_size: once
j_call: TRBJ2-7
d_call: TRBD1
cdr3_length: 15
cdr3_nt: TGTGCCAGCAGCCAAGGGGACAGGCCCTCCTACGAGCAGTACTTC
cdr3_aa: CASSQGDRPSYEQYF

v_call: TRBV10-3
clone_size: once
j_call: TRBJ2-7
d_call: TRBD1
cdr3_length: 16
cdr3_nt: TGTGCCATCAAGCCGGGACAGGGCCAAAGCTCCTACGAGCAGTACTTC
cdr3_aa: CAIKPGQGQSSYEQYF

v_call: TRBV10-1
clone_size: .
j_call: TRBJ2-3
d_call: .
cdr3_length: 13
cdr3_nt: TGCGCCAGCAACCGCGCTAGCACAGATACGCAGTATTTT
cdr3_aa: CASNRASTDTQYF

v_call: TRBV5-5
clone_size: once
j_call: TRBJ1-6
d_call: .
cdr3_length: 15
cdr3_nt: TGTGCCAGCAGCTCGTTGGACAGCGCCGGTTCACCCCTCCACTTT
cdr3_aa: CASSSLDSAGSPLHF

v_call: TRBV10-3
clone_size: .
j_call: TRBJ1-3
d_call: .
cdr3_length: 16
cdr3_nt: TGTGCCATCAGTGAGTCGAACTTCTATTCTGGAAACACCATATATTTT
cdr3_aa: CAISESNFYSGNTIYF

v_call: TRBV5-4
clone_size: .
j_call: TRBJ2-1
d_call: TRBD1
cdr3_length: 17
cdr3_nt: TGTGCCAGCAGCTCTGGTGGGGGGACAGGGGTCCACAATGAGCAGTTCTTC
cdr3_aa: CASSSGGGTGVHNEQFF

v_call: TRBV27
clone_size: .
j_call: TRBJ1-1
d_call: TRBD1
cdr3_length: 14
cdr3_nt: TGTGCCAGCAGTTTATACAGGGGAATTACTGAAGCTTTCTTT
cdr3_aa: CASSLYRGITEAFF

v_call: TRBV2
clone_size: .
j_call: TRBJ2-7
d_call: .
cdr3_length: 14
cdr3_nt: TGTGCCAGCAGTCCCGGGACTGGATACTACGAGCAGTACTTC
cdr3_aa: CASSPGTGYYEQYF

v_call: TRBV9
clone_size: .
j_call: TRBJ2-5
d_call: TRBD2
cdr3_length: 16
cdr3_nt: TGTGCCAGCAGCGTAGGGAATAGCGGGGCGCAAGAGACCCAGTACTTC
cdr3_aa: CASSVGNSGAQETQYF

v_call: TRBV18
clone_size: .
j_call: TRBJ1-2
d_call: .
cdr3_length: 13
cdr3_nt: TGTGCCAGCTCACCCGCAGTAAACTATGGCTACACCTTC
cdr3_aa: CASSPAVNYGYTF

v_call: TRBV20-1
clone_size: .
j_call: TRBJ1-1
d_call: .
cdr3_length: 11
cdr3_nt: TGCAGCGTTTCCTCGGGCACTGAAGCTTTCTTT
cdr3_aa: CSVSSGTEAFF

v_call: TRBV5-1
clone_size: .
j_call: TRBJ1-1
d_call: TRBD1
cdr3_length: 15
cdr3_nt: TGCGCCAGCAGACAGGGGGCAATTGGGGACACTGAAGCTTTCTTT
cdr3_aa: CASRQGAIGDTEAFF

v_call: TRBV18
clone_size: .
j_call: TRBJ2-3
d_call: .
cdr3_length: 17
cdr3_nt: TGTGCCAGCTCACCCTACCCACAGGGAACGAGCACAGATACGCAGTATTTT
cdr3_aa: CASSPYPQGTSTDTQYF

v_call: TRBV2
clone_size: .
j_call: TRBJ1-4
d_call: TRBD1
cdr3_length: 14
cdr3_nt: TGTGCCAGCAGTCTACAGGGGCCTAATGAAAAACTGTTTTTT
cdr3_aa: CASSLQGPNEKLFF

v_call: TRBV19
clone_size: .
j_call: TRBJ1-5
d_call: .
cdr3_length: 14
cdr3_nt: TGTGCCAGTAGTATTCGGTATAGCAATCAGCCCCAGCATTTT
cdr3_aa: CASSIRYSNQPQHF

v_call: TRBV19
clone_size: .
j_call: TRBJ1-5
d_call: TRBD1
cdr3_length: 16
cdr3_nt: TGTGCCAGTAGTATAGGCGGGACAGGGGGTATTCAGCCCCAGCATTTT
cdr3_aa: CASSIGGTGGIQPQHF

v_call: TRBV5-6
clone_size: .
j_call: TRBJ2-7
d_call: .
cdr3_length: 13
cdr3_nt: TGTGCCAGCAGCTTGGGCCCGGGAAGCGAGCAGTACTTC
cdr3_aa: CASSLGPGSEQYF

v_call: TRBV6-6
clone_size: .
j_call: TRBJ1-4
d_call: .
cdr3_length: 16
cdr3_nt: TGTGCCAGCAGTCGTCAGAATACAGCAACTAATGAAAAACTGTTTTTT
cdr3_aa: CASSRQNTATNEKLFF

v_call: TRBV5-4
clone_size: .
j_call: TRBJ2-1
d_call: TRBD1
cdr3_length: 16
cdr3_nt: TGTGCCAGCAGCCGGCTGGCTGGACAGGGCTTCGATGAGCAGTTCTTC
cdr3_aa: CASSRLAGQGFDEQFF

v_call: TRBV19
clone_size: .
j_call: TRBJ1-4
d_call: TRBD1
cdr3_length: 18
cdr3_nt: TGTGCCAGTAGTATAAACACTAGGGACAGGGTAGGGGATGAAAAACTGTTTTTT
cdr3_aa: CASSINTRDRVGDEKLFF